The rows below give T cell receptor beta chains drawn from one sample of a study of cytomegalovirus exposure and HLA in healthy donors. The table came from immunoSEQ multiplex PCR; TCRdb's copy has only in-frame clones and leaves some out. The data contain some 110,000 clones, approximately 90% of them singletons. What was sequenced was PBMCs. The source is a woman between 18 and 29 years old in good health and CMV-seropositive. Each CDR3 is given with its conserved first and last residue. The order of the fields is D gene, V gene, J gene, CDR3 protein. A D gene is named only where the DNA matches it firmly.

TRBD1	TRBV7-2	TRBJ2-3	CASSLVVTGTTDTQYF
-	TRBV6-6	TRBJ2-3	CASSYLPSSDTQYF
TRBD1	TRBV27	TRBJ1-1	CASSPGQGGRNAEAFF
-	TRBV7-9	TRBJ2-7	CASRPMTGSYEQYF
-	TRBV2	TRBJ1-1	CASSRSTVNTEAFF
TRBD1	TRBV28	TRBJ1-3	CASRKLRGRPGNTIYF
TRBD2	TRBV27	TRBJ2-3	CASSLDWGGADTQYF
-	TRBV7-2	TRBJ1-2	CASSLLREQHYTF
-	TRBV6-1	TRBJ1-5	CASSLPSNQPQHF
-	TRBV2	TRBJ1-2	CASSRAGGYTF
TRBD1	TRBV11-2	TRBJ2-2	CASSLGPGQVVTGELFF